These 30 T cell receptor beta chains were all obtained from the same sample, sequenced in a study of Ad26.COV2.S vaccination and SARS-CoV-2 variants. Assay: immunoSEQ multiplex PCR; the TCRdb copy retains only in-frame clones and omits some. The sample has some 420,000 clones, approximately 90% seen once. Treatment: about 20 received Ad26.COV2.S at low or high dose, single or two shots; a few received placebo; per-sample allocation not given. The samples date from day 63 after the first vaccine or placebo injection. This material consisted of peripheral blood, taken in a trial of Ad26.COV2.S vaccine versus placebo. Source of these receptors: a person between 18 and 65 years old who received the Ad26.COV2.S COVID-19 vaccine or a placebo.

This clone was observed a single time. J is TRBJ1-1 and V is TRBV9, with TRBD1 identical over 8 bases. J gave up 6 bases and V 1 base, and 8 bases lay outside the gene matches. This CDR3 is 15 amino acids long. Germline loops: CDR1 SGDLS, CDR2 YYNGEE. The CDR3 sequence is CASSVSDRDTSEAFF. The CDR3 DNA reads TGTGCCAGCAGCGTATCGGACAGGGACACGTCTGAAGCTTTCTTT.

The chain employs TRBV27 and TRBJ2-7; 14 nucleotides agree with TRBD2. CDR3 length equals 16 residues. The germline CDR1 and CDR2 sequences are MNHEY and SMNVEV (reference sequence). Unmatched junction bases numbered 9, after V lost 5 bases and J lost 6 bases. CDR3 DNA sequence: TGTGCCAGCAGTAACTTTGTGGGACTAGCGGGGGCCGAGCAGTACTTC. Translation: CASSNFVGLAGAEQYF.

J is TRBJ2-5 and V is TRBV2; D is uncertain. This CDR3 spans 14 amino acids. Germline-derived CDR1 and CDR2 are SNHLY and FYNNEI. Trimming stripped 2 bases from V and 3 bases from J, with 10 bases between. CDR3 region: CASSELIREETQYF. CDR3 bases: TGTGCCAGCAGTGAATTGATTAGGGAAGAGACCCAGTACTTC. Full variable domain (outside the CDR3, taken from reference TRBV2 and TRBJ2-5): EPEVTQTPSHQVTQMGQEVILRCVPISNHLYFYWYRQILGQKVEFLVSFYNNEISEKSEIFDDQFSVERPDGSNFTLKIRSTKLEDSAMYFCASSELIREETQYFGPGTRLLVL.

The V call is TRBV5-1, the J call TRBJ1-6, with D uncertain. Germline CDR1 SGHRS, CDR2 YFSETQ. Between the trimmed V and J ends, which lost 1 base and 8 bases, there was a span of 10 bases. CDR3 length: 14 residues. The CDR3 here is CASSLRADHSPLHF. The CDR3 DNA reads as TGCGCCAGCAGCTTGAGGGCAGACCATTCACCCCTCCACTTT.

This clone was seen once. The chain links TRBV6-1 to TRBJ2-1, with D perhaps assigned TRBD1 or TRBD2 (5 bases each). This CDR3 region has 15 residues. CDR1 MNHNS and CDR2 SASEGT come from the germline V gene. Trimming left V 2 bases short and J 5 bases short, with 13 bases between. The chain's CDR3 is CASSERDGTNNEQFF. The DNA of the CDR3 is TGTGCCAGCAGTGAAAGGGACGGAACCAACAATGAGCAGTTCTTC.

The CDR3 loop is CASSSIGTGTQPQHF. The CDR3 nucleotides are TGTGCCAGCAGCTCCATCGGGACAGGCACCCAGCCCCAGCATTTT. The chain has TRBV7-2 and TRBJ1-5; 8 bases are a match to TRBD1. CDR3 length equals 15 residues. Looked up from germline, CDR1 is SGHTA and CDR2 is FQGNSA. V dropped 4 bases and J dropped 7; count of bases not matched to a gene: 9.

V and J are TRBV4-1 and TRBJ1-1; the D is unclear. Between the trimmed V and J ends, which lost 3 bases and 3 bases, there was a span of 11 bases. Germline assignment: CDR1 MGHRA and CDR2 YSYEKL. The CDR3 length is 14 residues. The CDR3 reads CASSHENRDTEAFF. In DNA, the CDR3 is TGCGCCAGCAGCCACGAAAACAGAGACACTGAAGCTTTCTTT.

This chain joins TRBV5-5 and TRBJ1-1; 7 nucleotides agree with TRBD1. The CDR3 is 15 amino acids. Germline-derived CDR1 and CDR2 are SGHKS and YYEKEE (reference sequence). V shed 5 bases and J 5 bases; nucleotides not matched to a gene: 12. CDR3 in DNA: TGTGCCAGCAGTCCCCCTTTAAGGGGGCGGACTGAAGCTTTCTTT. Translation gives CASSPPLRGRTEAFF.

The gene calls are TRBV7-9 and TRBJ2-7, with a weak D call TRBD1 (6 bases). Per germline, CDR1 SEHNR and CDR2 FQNEAQ (reference sequence). Trimming took 4 bases from V and 2 from J, leaving 9 bases between them. There are 13 residues in the CDR3. CDR3 sequence (DNA): TGTGCCAGCAGCTCCCAGGGGACCTACGAGCAGTACTTC. This gives the protein CASSSQGTYEQYF.

This clone came up once. The chain employs TRBV27 and TRBJ1-5, with D tentatively TRBD1 (6 bases). The CDR3 totals 18 residues. From germline, CDR1 is MNHEY and CDR2 SMNVEV (reference sequence). V was cut by 10 bases and J by 5 bases, with 30 bases left in between. As DNA, the CDR3 is TGTGCCAACACTACCCGGGGTGATCCAGGGGCAGCGCATCAGCCCCAGCATTTT. Amino acid sequence: CANTTRGDPGAAHQPQHF.

This chain uses TRBV4-1 with TRBJ2-1; 9 bases align to TRBD2. V lost 1 base to trimming and J lost 4 bases; unmatched junction nucleotides: 8. Germline V gene lookup returns CDR1 MGHRA and CDR2 YSYEKL. The CDR3 has 17 residues. CDR3 in DNA: TGCGCCAGCAGCCAAGGTCAGGGTAGCGGGGGATACAATGAGCAGTTCTTC. It codes for CASSQGQGSGGYNEQFF.

The chain uses TRBV29-1 and TRBJ2-1; the D gene is possibly TRBD2 (5 bases). Trimming shortened V by 5 bases and J by 9 bases, and 8 bases separated the two germline ends. The CDR3 totals 10 residues. Germline V CDR1 and CDR2: SQVTM, ANQGSEA. CDR3 sequence: CSVLDSEQFF. CDR3 coding DNA: TGCAGCGTTCTGGACTCTGAGCAGTTCTTC.

The CDR3 coding sequence is TGTGCCAGCAAGACGGGACAGGGGTACACTGAAGCTTTCTTT. Translating it yields CASKTGQGYTEAFF. The chain combines TRBV6-5 with TRBJ1-1; TRBD1 aligns across 10 bases. The CDR3 extends over 14 amino acids. Germline trimming cut 7 bases from V and 3 bases from J; bases unmatched to any gene: 5. Germline V CDR1 and CDR2: MNHEY, SVGAGI.

This clone was counted once. Other DNA sequences in the same sample also yield this CDR3. The chain has TRBV5-1 and TRBJ1-1; D is undetermined. The CDR3 has 13 amino acids. Germline CDR1 is SGHRS and CDR2 is YFSETQ. The V end lost 0 bases, the J end lost 0 bases, and 3 bases lay between the germline ends. In DNA, the CDR3 is TGCGCCAGCAGCTTGGAAGTGAACACTGAAGCTTTCTTT. Its translation: CASSLEVNTEAFF.

The V and J genes are TRBV5-4 and TRBJ1-2, with TRBD1 matching 7 bases. CDR3 size: 17 residues. Germline values: CDR1 SGHNT, CDR2 YYREEE (reference sequence). Unmatched junction bases numbered 10, after V lost 0 bases and J lost 2 bases. The CDR3 nucleotides are TGTGCCAGCAGCTTGGCCGCGGGGGGACAGAGAAACTATGGCTACACCTTC. It is translated as CASSLAAGGQRNYGYTF.

This clone showed up just once. The junction departs from germline at one end; a sequencing error may be responsible. This sequence joins TRBV7-7 and TRBJ2-5; tentatively, D is TRBD2 (5 bases). Germline CDR1 SSHAT, CDR2 FNYEAQ (reference sequence). The length of the CDR3 is 14 residues. This chain's CDR3 is CASSPTGGPETQYF. CDR3 DNA sequence: TGTGCTAGCAGCCCCACGGGCGGGCCGGAGACCCAGTACTTC.

The V gene is TRBV4-3, the J gene TRBJ1-5, with D possibly being TRBD1 (6 bases). V gave up 0 bases and J gave up 5 bases, with 17 bases separating them. Germline V CDR1 and CDR2: LGHNA, YSLEER. The CDR3 extends over 17 amino acids. The CDR3 sequence: CASSQEANRAPHQPQHF. CDR3 coding DNA: TGCGCCAGCAGCCAAGAGGCGAACAGGGCGCCGCATCAGCCCCAGCATTTT.

The chain recombines TRBV28 with TRBJ1-4, with 10 bases identical to TRBD1. The ends lost 4 bases at V and 5 bases at J; junction bases unmatched: 7. Looked up from germline, CDR1 is MDHEN and CDR2 is SYDVKM. This CDR3 has 16 residues. The CDR3 DNA reads as TGTGCCAGCAGTTCGGGGACAGGGGTTTCGAATGAAAAACTGTTTTTT. It is translated as CASSSGTGVSNEKLFF.

The CDR3 nucleotides are TGTGCCTGGGCGGCCTCTGACAGGATTAATGAAAAACTGTTTTTT. Encoded protein: CAWAASDRINEKLFF. This rearrangement joins TRBV30 to TRBJ1-4; D might be TRBD1 (6 bases). CDR3 length equals 15 residues. CDR1 is GTSNPN, CDR2 SVGIG, per germline (reference sequence). V lost 5 bases and J 4 bases, leaving 17 bases between the germline ends.

This clone has a handful of counts. V usage is TRBV5-1 and J usage is TRBJ1-2; 8 nucleotides agree with TRBD1. Germline CDR1 reads SGHRS; CDR2 reads YFSETQ. After removal of 4 bases from V and 2 bases from J, the junction contained 7 bases not matched to a gene. The CDR3 spans 15 residues. The CDR3 protein is CASSIRTGKNYGYTF. The CDR3 bases are TGCGCCAGCAGCATAAGGACAGGGAAAAACTATGGCTACACCTTC.

The rearrangement joins TRBV6-2 or TRBV6-3 to TRBJ2-7, with 8 bases lining up with TRBD1. The ends lost 2 bases at V and 4 bases at J; junction bases unmatched: 7. Germline CDR1 MNHEY, CDR2 SVGEGT. The CDR3 totals 15 residues. The CDR3 region has the DNA TGTGCCAGCAGTTACGTCATTGACAGGGGTTACGAGCAGTACTTC. It codes for CASSYVIDRGYEQYF.

The rearrangement links TRBV7-9 to TRBJ2-5; 7 bases line up with TRBD2. Germline V gives CDR1 SEHNR, CDR2 FQNEAQ (reference sequence). The CDR3 has 15 residues. With V trimmed by 5 bases and J by 1 base, 7 bases remained unmatched. In DNA form, the CDR3 reads TGTGCCAGCAGCCACTGGGACTATCGCCAAGAGACCCAGTACTTC. It translates to CASSHWDYRQETQYF.

This clone appeared a single time. The gene calls are TRBV7-6 and TRBJ1-5, with a possible D match to TRBD1 (6 bases). CDR1 is SGHVS and CDR2 is FNYEAQ in the germline V gene. This CDR3 contains 14 residues. The V end lost 1 base, the J end lost 4 bases, and 8 bases lay between the germline ends. As DNA, the CDR3 is TGTGCCAGCAGCTTAGTACAGGGTAATCAGCCCCAGCATTTT. Protein sequence: CASSLVQGNQPQHF.

The V call is TRBV6-5, the J call TRBJ1-3, with TRBD1 as a possible D gene (6 bases). This CDR3 has 15 amino acids. Germline CDR1 is MNHEY and CDR2 is SVGAGI. The V gene lost 6 bases and the J gene lost 0 bases, with 12 bases spanning the gap. The CDR3: CASRRQELSGNTIYF. CDR3 in DNA: TGTGCCAGCAGACGACAGGAACTCTCTGGAAACACCATATATTTT.

This clone was counted once. Other nucleotide sequences in the sample specify the same CDR3. The chain carries TRBV3-1 (or the pseudogene TRBV3-2) and TRBJ1-2; the D is unclear. This CDR3 is 15 amino acids long. From germline, CDR1 is LGHDT and CDR2 YNNKEL (reference sequence). Trimming cost V 1 base and J 1 base, with 10 bases left between them. The CDR3 reads CASSQVGQLNYGYTF. CDR3 nucleotides: TGTGCCAGCAGCCAAGTTGGCCAGCTTAACTATGGCTACACCTTC.

In its sample, this clone was seen once. The V gene is TRBV13, the J gene TRBJ1-4; no definite D call. Per the germline V gene, CDR1 is PRHDT and CDR2 is FYEKMQ (reference sequence). Trimming pared 5 bases from V and 5 bases from J, leaving 9 bases between. The CDR3 covers 13 residues. CDR3 in DNA: TGTGCCAGCAGCCCCCCCGGGAATGAAAAACTGTTTTTT. Protein product: CASSPPGNEKLFF.

The sample holds one count of this clone. The chain employs TRBV18 and TRBJ2-6; D is tentatively TRBD1 or TRBD2 (6 bases each). The CDR3 sequence is 16 residues long. Per the germline V gene, CDR1 is KGHSH and CDR2 is LQKENI. V lost 2 bases, J lost 4 bases, and 12 bases lay in between. The chain's CDR3 is CASSPKWGAGANVLTF. The CDR3 nucleotides are TGTGCCAGCTCACCAAAGTGGGGGGCAGGGGCCAACGTCCTGACTTTC.

This clone was counted a single time. The rearrangement uses TRBV7-8 and TRBJ2-1, with TRBD1 as a possible D gene (5 bases). The germline V gene encodes CDR1 SGHVS and CDR2 FQNEAQ. CDR3 size: 14 residues. V was shortened by 5 bases and J by 4 bases, with 12 bases between the two germline ends. The CDR3 nucleotides read TGTGCCAGCAGCCCACAGGCAGAATACAATGAGCAGTTCTTC. Protein: CASSPQAEYNEQFF. Full variable domain (remainder filled in from reference TRBV7-8 and TRBJ2-1): GAGVSQSPRYKVAKRGQDVALRCDPISGHVSLFWYQQALGQGPEFLTYFQNEAQLDKSGLPSDRFFAERPEGSVSTLKIQRTQQEDSAVYLCASSPQAEYNEQFFGPGTRLTVL.

The chain has TRBV6-2 or TRBV6-3 and TRBJ2-1; D gene unclear. The CDR3 is 17 residues long. Germline-derived CDR1 and CDR2 are MNHEY and SVGEGT. Trimming shortened V by 0 bases and J by 6 bases, and 18 bases separated the two germline ends. For the CDR3, the DNA is TGTGCCAGCAGTTACTCGACTGAAGGAATCAGGAGCAATGAGCAGTTCTTC. Protein product: CASSYSTEGIRSNEQFF.

This clone has more than one count but fewer than ten. This chain connects TRBV6-5 to TRBJ1-6, with a tentative D call TRBD1 (5 bases). The CDR3 totals 13 residues. Trimming removed 6 bases from V and 7 bases from J, with 10 bases in between. CDR1 and CDR2 from the germline V gene are MNHEY and SVGAGI. The CDR3 nucleotides are TGTGCCAGCAGAAGGGGAGGAAATTCACCCCTCCACTTT. Encoded protein: CASRRGGNSPLHF.